This TCR beta chain was identified during a study of spatial heterogeneity in lung cancer. Overall study results and limits: The number of expanded tumor alpha and beta chains correlated with mutation number. Ubiquitous and regional expanded TCR counts correlated with ubiquitous and regional nonsynonymous mutations, respectively.

TCRdb itself ran the 5' RACE reads through MiXCR, one entry per CDR3 protein. This sample has 3,500 to 4,000 distinct CDR3 sequences, with approximately 4.9% found just once. Time point meaning: sample taken at primary tumor resection. No cell sorting; template was whole RNA from tumor, lung tissue or PBMC. Relative to its sample, this clonotype is medium-sized. The target antigen is unknown. The length of the CDR3 is 13 residues. Trimming cost V 2 bases and J 17 bases, with 16 bases left between them. The germline gives CDR1 MNHEY, CDR2 SVGEGT. The receptor comes from a female donor with early-stage non-small cell lung cancer. This chain joins TRBV6-2 or TRBV6-3 and TRBJ1-6; no clear D. The starting material was lung tumor tissue, obtained at surgery. In nucleotides, the CDR3 is TGTGCCAGCAGTTACGGGGTAATGTCTATAATCCACTTT. Translated: CASSYGVMSIIHF.